One sample yielded the 24 T cell receptor beta chains listed below, sequenced in a study of T-cell memory formation after mild COVID-19. TCRdb reprocessed the 5' RACE reads with MiXCR, giving one entry per CDR3 protein. The data show approximately 450,000 distinct CDR3 sequences, roughly 18% seen once. Sequenced: PBMCs or a T cell subset sorted from them (not recorded which). Source of these receptors: an adult woman who had mild COVID-19 (a few samples of this study predate the infection). Cell type and time point are not known.

The rearrangement uses TRBV4-1 and TRBJ2-5; D uncertain. This CDR3 has 16 residues. V shed 4 bases and J shed 1 base, with 16 bases lying between them. CDR1 MGHRA and CDR2 YSYEKL come from the germline V gene. DNA of the CDR3: TGCGCCAGCAGCCCTATCGGATGGACGGGCCAAGAGACCCAGTACTTC. Encoded protein: CASSPIGWTGQETQYF.

This clonotype was seen a few times. The chain carries TRBV6-2 or TRBV6-3 and TRBJ2-1; 10 nucleotides line up with TRBD2. The V and J ends lost 0 bases and 6 bases, in that order; junction bases with no gene match: 8. The CDR3 is made up of 17 amino acids. From germline, CDR1 is MNHEY and CDR2 SVGEGT. CDR3 sequence reads: CASSYSSLAGVPNEQFF. The CDR3 DNA reads as TGTGCCAGCAGTTACTCTAGCCTAGCGGGAGTCCCCAATGAGCAGTTCTTC.

This clonotype appeared a few times. This chain joins TRBV11-2 and TRBJ1-2; D remains ambiguous. Deletions cut 1 base from V and 3 bases from J, with 12 bases between. This CDR3 region has 15 residues. The germline CDR1 and CDR2 sequences are SGHAT and FQNNGV. The chain's CDR3 is CASSLGLRTDYGYTF. The DNA of the CDR3 is TGTGCCAGCAGCTTAGGCCTCAGGACGGACTATGGCTACACCTTC.

The V call is TRBV18, the J call TRBJ1-1; D is uncertain. The germline CDR1 and CDR2 sequences are KGHSH and LQKENI. This CDR3 is 14 amino acids long. Trimming pared 2 bases from V and 1 base from J, leaving 8 bases between. The CDR3 bases are TGTGCCAGCTCACCAGAGGTTTCGAACACTGAAGCTTTCTTT. This gives the protein CASSPEVSNTEAFF. The complete variable domain, with remaining parts taken from reference TRBV18 and TRBJ1-1, reads NAGVMQNPRHLVRRRGQEARLRCSPMKGHSHVYWYRQLPEEGLKFMVYLQKENIIDESGMPKERFSAEFPKEGPSILRIQQVVRGDSAAYFCASSPEVSNTEAFFGQGTRLTVV.

In its sample, this clonotype was seen a few times. J is TRBJ2-7 and V is TRBV3-1; 10 bases match TRBD1. Germline V gene sequence: CDR1 LGHDT, CDR2 YNNKEL (reference sequence). The trim removed 3 bases at V and 5 bases at J, leaving 7 bases unmatched. This CDR3 contains 15 residues. The CDR3 nucleotides read TGTGCCAGCAGCCACTTAGGGACAGGGGACGACGAGCAGTACTTC. Translating gives CASSHLGTGDDEQYF.

This clonotype has a count of ten or more. The CDR3 is CASSQDSGTGAYGYTF. CDR3 nucleotide sequence: TGCGCCAGCAGCCAAGATTCCGGGACAGGGGCCTATGGCTACACCTTC. The J gene is TRBJ1-2, the V gene TRBV4-1, with TRBD1 matching 10 bases. Germline trimming cut 0 bases from V and 4 bases from J; bases unmatched to any gene: 5. The CDR3 is 16 residues long. CDR1 and CDR2 (germline): MGHRA, YSYEKL.

The J gene is TRBJ1-1, the V gene TRBV3-1; 8 positions match TRBD1. CDR3 length equals 15 residues. The V segment lost 8 bases and the J segment 0 bases; nucleotides outside the gene matches: 8. Germline loops: CDR1 LGHDT, CDR2 YNNKEL (reference sequence). The CDR3 nucleotides read TGTGCCAGCGGAGCCAGGGGGCTCATGAACACTGAAGCTTTCTTT. Its protein product is CASGARGLMNTEAFF.

This clonotype was detected many times. The genes are TRBV5-1 and TRBJ2-1; D unresolved. Germline V gene data show CDR1 as SGHRS and CDR2 as YFSETQ. The CDR3 runs 15 residues. Trimming removed 0 bases at V and 7 bases at J, with 14 bases between. The CDR3 coding sequence is TGCGCCAGCAGCTTGGATGCCGGGTCAAAGAATGAGCAGTTCTTC. The encoded protein is CASSLDAGSKNEQFF.

This chain joins TRBV11-2 and TRBJ1-1; D is ambiguous. V was shortened by 3 bases and J by 0 bases, with 11 bases between the two germline ends. Germline loops: CDR1 SGHAT, CDR2 FQNNGV. This CDR3 region has 15 residues. DNA for the CDR3: TGTGCCAGCAGCTTTGAAGGAAAACTGAACACTGAAGCTTTCTTT. Its protein is CASSFEGKLNTEAFF.

This clonotype was seen many times. The CDR3 region is CSAWDRAVGTQYF. The CDR3, as DNA: TGCAGCGCCTGGGACAGGGCGGTCGGGACCCAGTACTTC. This sequence joins TRBV29-1 and TRBJ2-5, with 9 bases identical to TRBD1. The germline CDR1 and CDR2 sequences are SQVTM and ANQGSEA. The V and J ends lost 7 bases and 7 bases, in that order; junction bases with no gene match: 10. The CDR3 spans 13 residues. The full variable domain, completed using reference TRBV29-1 and TRBJ2-5, is SAVISQKPSRDICQRGTSLTIQCQVDSQVTMMFWYRQQPGQSLTLIATANQGSEATYESGFVIDKFPISRPNLTFSTLTVSNMSPEDSSIYLCSAWDRAVGTQYFGPGTRLLVL.

This clonotype appeared a few times. V gene TRBV9 combines with J gene TRBJ2-1, with 9 nucleotides matching TRBD2. V gave up 2 bases and J gave up 4 bases; unmatched junction bases: 7. The germline gives CDR1 SGDLS, CDR2 YYNGEE. The CDR3 has 16 amino acids. The DNA of the CDR3 is TGTGCCAGCAGCGTCTCGGCTAGCGGGATTTACAATGAGCAGTTCTTC. Its translation: CASSVSASGIYNEQFF.

This clonotype came up many times. The V call is TRBV4-1, the J call TRBJ2-2, with D possibly matching TRBD1 (6 bases). Germline V CDR1 and CDR2: MGHRA, YSYEKL. V gave up 6 bases and J gave up 6 bases, with 20 bases separating them. This CDR3 has 16 residues. The CDR3, as DNA: TGCGCCAGCAGTCCGGACAGCCAGGTGGGGTCCGGGGAGCTGTTTTTT. Amino acid sequence: CASSPDSQVGSGELFF.

The genes are TRBV5-1 and TRBJ2-1; no reliable D call. From germline, CDR1 is SGHRS and CDR2 YFSETQ. V shed 0 bases and J shed 9 bases, with 10 bases lying between them. This CDR3 comprises 13 residues. The CDR3 here is CASSLAPLSEQFF. CDR3 nucleotide sequence: TGCGCCAGCAGCTTGGCTCCTCTGTCTGAGCAGTTCTTC.

V and J are TRBV2 and TRBJ1-5, with TRBD1 as a possible D gene (6 bases). The CDR3 runs to 18 residues. CDR1 SNHLY and CDR2 FYNNEI come from the germline V gene. V was shortened by 0 bases and J by 0 bases, with 15 bases between the two germline ends. CDR3 nucleotide sequence: TGTGCCAGCAGTGAAGCGGCGAGGGACATTCCTAGCAATCAGCCCCAGCATTTT. Its protein product is CASSEAARDIPSNQPQHF.

The sample holds a few counts of this clonotype. The chain carries TRBV7-2 and TRBJ2-4; TRBD2 agrees at 8 bases. Germline V gene data show CDR1 as SGHTA and CDR2 as FQGNSA. V was pared by 5 bases and J by 5 bases, with 14 bases of the junction left unmatched. This CDR3 contains 17 residues. The CDR3 spells CASSPIAGGLEQNIQYF. As DNA, the CDR3 is TGTGCCAGCAGCCCAATCGCGGGGGGACTAGAGCAAAACATTCAGTACTTC.

This clonotype showed up just a few times. J is TRBJ2-2 and V is TRBV4-1, with D possibly called TRBD1 or TRBD2 (5 bases each). The CDR3 runs to 15 residues. Trimming removed 1 base from V and 7 bases from J, with 13 bases in between. In germline, CDR1 is MGHRA, CDR2 YSYEKL. The CDR3 DNA sequence: TGCGCCAGCAGCCAAGTATCAGGGAGTGTCGGGGAGCTGTTTTTT. It codes for CASSQVSGSVGELFF.

The chain has TRBV25-1 and TRBJ2-1; D unresolved. The germline CDR1 and CDR2 sequences are MGHDK and SYGVNS. The CDR3 runs 14 residues. The V gene lost 3 bases and the J gene lost 6 bases, with 12 bases spanning the gap. The CDR3 DNA is TGTGCCAGCAGTGATCTCCCACACTCCAATGAGCAGTTCTTC. Its translation is CASSDLPHSNEQFF.

J is TRBJ2-2 and V is TRBV29-1, with D perhaps TRBD1 or TRBD2 (5 bases each). Germline CDR1 is SQVTM and CDR2 is ANQGSEA. Trimming took 3 bases from V and 2 from J, leaving 10 bases between them. The CDR3 sequence is 14 residues long. The CDR3 nucleotides read TGCAGCGTTGATGAGGGGTCCAACACCGGGGAGCTGTTTTTT. It codes for CSVDEGSNTGELFF.

The genes are TRBV7-9 and TRBJ2-6; tentatively, D is TRBD1 (5 bases). V was cut by 1 base and J by 0 bases, with 13 bases left in between. This CDR3 comprises 18 residues. The germline V gene has CDR1 SEHNR and CDR2 FQNEAQ (reference sequence). CDR3 sequence (DNA): TGTGCCAGCAGCTTAGGCTTCCAGGGTGACTCTGGGGCCAACGTCCTGACTTTC. This translates into CASSLGFQGDSGANVLTF.

Here the CDR3 DNA reads TGTGCCAGCGGCGCCCGGACGGGAGTCAACACCGGGGAGCTGTTTTTT. Its translation: CASGARTGVNTGELFF. J is TRBJ2-2 and V is TRBV7-2, with a tentative D call TRBD2 (6 bases). The CDR3 is 16 residues long. The V end was cut by 8 bases, the J end by 2 bases, with 18 bases between. The germline gives CDR1 SGHTA, CDR2 FQGNSA.

This clonotype was seen repeatedly, ten times or more. This chain connects TRBV5-1 to TRBJ2-7; possible D gene TRBD1, 6 bases. Trimming cost V 3 bases and J 0 bases, with 10 bases left between them. CDR3 length: 14 residues. Looked up from germline, CDR1 is SGHRS and CDR2 is YFSETQ. Here the CDR3 DNA reads TGCGCCAGCAGCTACCGGGACAACTCCTACGAGCAGTACTTC. It specifies CASSYRDNSYEQYF.

This rearrangement joins TRBV19 to TRBJ2-1; D gene uncertain. The CDR3 loop spans 12 amino acids. V shed 4 bases and J shed 4 bases, with 5 bases lying between them. Germline CDR1 and CDR2: LNHDA and SQIVND (reference sequence). CDR3 DNA sequence: TGTGCCAGTAGTAAGGGATACAATGAGCAGTTCTTC. Translation gives CASSKGYNEQFF.

The chain uses TRBV9 and TRBJ1-2; no definite D call. In germline, CDR1 is SGDLS, CDR2 YYNGEE. The CDR3 contains 11 residues. Trimming took off 7 bases at V and 7 bases at J, with 11 bases between the two ends. The CDR3 is CASGESFGYTF. The CDR3 coding sequence is TGTGCCAGCGGAGAGTCGTTTGGCTACACCTTC.

This chain links TRBV29-1 with TRBJ1-1; D is perhaps TRBD1 (6 bases). The CDR3 spans 14 residues. Germline V gene data show CDR1 as SQVTM and CDR2 as ANQGSEA. The V and J ends lost 4 bases and 3 bases respectively, with 15 bases between them. This CDR3 reads CSVVRQSGDTEAFF. The CDR3 DNA sequence: TGCAGCGTTGTCCGCCAGTCAGGGGACACTGAAGCTTTCTTT.